These T cell receptor beta chains were read from a single sample in a study of blood T cells in healthy people across ages. Using its own MiXCR run on the 5' RACE reads, TCRdb lists one record per CDR3 protein. The sample lists 450,000 to 700,000 distinct CDR3 sequences, 25% to 30% seen once, with roughly 18% in the top ten. Sequenced input: blood. All receptors come from a woman between 70 and 85 years old in good health. CDR3s include the opening cysteine and the closing phenylalanine or tryptophan.

v_call	cdr3_length	j_call	cdr3_aa
TRBV7-2	13	TRBJ2-3	CASSSPTRDTQYF
TRBV6-5	14	TRBJ2-5	CASSFRTSGGTQYF
TRBV29-1	13	TRBJ1-1	CSAGRAGGTEAFF
TRBV15	14	TRBJ2-7	CATSRDPPADEQYF
TRBV5-1	13	TRBJ1-1	CASAEPGGTEAFF
TRBV4-3	14	TRBJ2-5	CASSQDIARETQYF
TRBV20-1	13	TRBJ1-1	CSARDQGRVEAFF
TRBV20-1	11	TRBJ2-1	CSAHKVYEQFF
TRBV2	13	TRBJ2-5	CASRPGTTGTQYF
TRBV24-1	12	TRBJ2-5	CATSDKIETQYF
TRBV14	12	TRBJ2-5	CASSLQSETQYF